The rows below give T cell receptor beta chains drawn from one sample of a study of T cell responses to AZD1222 COVID-19 vaccine. This table comes from immunoSEQ multiplex PCR, and its TCRdb copy is limited to in-frame clones, with some not included. The repertoire consists of over 110,000 clones, with 92% occurring once and the leading ten covering about a tenth. Sequences were derived from peripheral blood, sampled 28 days after the second AZD1222 dose. These receptors all come from an adult who received the AZD1222 COVID-19 vaccine. Each CDR3 is given with its conserved first and last residue. The order of the fields is clone size, D gene, V gene, J gene, CDR3 DNA, CDR3 protein. The D gene is left open where the match is weak. The listing skips clone size in some rows; elsewhere it reads once, few, many or a size class.

.	.	TRBV27	TRBJ1-5	TGTGCCAGCAGTTTCAGGGGCAGGTACTATCAGCCCCAGCATTTT	CASSFRGRYYQPQHF
.	.	TRBV5-1	TRBJ2-5	TGCGCCAGCAGCTTGAGCCAAGAGACCCAGTACTTC	CASSLSQETQYF
once	TRBD1	TRBV5-4	TRBJ2-7	TGTGCCAGCAGCCGGTCGACAGGGCTCCACGAGCAGTACTTC	CASSRSTGLHEQYF
.	.	TRBV19	TRBJ1-2	TGTGCCAGTAGTTTGAGAGGTAACTATGGCTACACCTTC	CASSLRGNYGYTF
.	TRBD1	TRBV6-5	TRBJ1-4	TGTGCCAGCACTCCCCGACAGGGGACTAATGAAAAACTGTTTTTT	CASTPRQGTNEKLFF
once	.	TRBV28	TRBJ2-1	TGTGCCAGCAGCCGGACCGGCAATGAGCAGTTCTTC	CASSRTGNEQFF
.	.	TRBV11-1	TRBJ1-1	TGTGCCAGCAGCTTTCTTTCGAGCCGCCGTGACACTGAAGCTTTCTTT	CASSFLSSRRDTEAFF
.	TRBD1	TRBV5-6	TRBJ1-2	TGTGCCAGCAGCGATACGACAGGGATGGCGCAGGGCTACACCTTC	CASSDTTGMAQGYTF
.	TRBD1	TRBV7-9	TRBJ1-4	TGTGCCAGCAGCTTAGCGGACAGGGGATGGGGTGAAAAACTGTTTTTT	CASSLADRGWGEKLFF
few	TRBD2	TRBV5-4	TRBJ2-2	TGTGCCAGCACTGGGACTAGCGGGAGAGATGCCGGGGAGCTGTTTTTT	CASTGTSGRDAGELFF
once	.	TRBV4-1	TRBJ1-5	TGCGCCAGCAGCCAAGTCCATATGGGCCTTACGCGGGGCCAGCCCCAGCATTTT	CASSQVHMGLTRGQPQHF
.	.	TRBV6-6	TRBJ1-4	TGTGCCAGCGTCGACAGGAGCGCAACTAATGAAAAACTGTTTTTT	CASVDRSATNEKLFF
.	.	TRBV6-5	TRBJ1-1	TGTGCCAGCTGGGGGGAAACTGAAGCTTTCTTT	CASWGETEAFF
.	TRBD1	TRBV7-6	TRBJ1-2	TGTGCCAGCAGCTTAGCGGGACAGGGGGCTACGTATGGCTACACCTTC	CASSLAGQGATYGYTF